This paragraph covers one T cell receptor beta chain sequence. Antigen unknown. The V end lost 2 bases, the J end lost 6 bases, and 13 bases lay between the germline ends. Looked up from germline, CDR1 is MNHNS and CDR2 is SASEGT. The CDR3 consists of 14 residues. The data were taken from a study of cytomegalovirus exposure and HLA in healthy donors. Whole-study findings and limits: In all likelihood, a cluster of highly shared sequence variants was a sequencing artifact.

Vbeta (60) and Jbeta (13) primers were used in the PCR. Some clones are missing from TCRdb's copy, which holds only in-frame ones; the method was immunoSEQ multiplex PCR. The table lists roughly 180,000 clones, about 79% of them singletons. The chain couples TRBV6-1 to TRBJ1-1; possibly TRBD1 for D (6 bases). The TCR comes from a girl aged 2 to 10 in good health and CMV-seropositive. The sequencing input was PBMCs. This CDR3 reads CASSERSGHPEAFF. The CDR3 DNA reads as TGTGCCAGCAGTGAAAGGTCGGGACATCCTGAAGCTTTCTTT.